The 32 T cell receptor beta chains in this list originate from one sample, sequenced in a study of blood T cell repertoires in COVID-19 (dated by TCRdb to about 2020). Libraries were built with the immunoSEQ multiplex PCR assay. In TCRdb, the immuneACCESS table is reduced to in-frame sequences with V and J assigned. These tables do not hold every clone; where another copy was compared, an unresolved V gene accounts for under half, and the others remain unexplained. For this sample the table gives approximately 240,000 clones, of which roughly three quarters were detected only once. The ten most abundant clones make up under 4.5% of the sample. The specimen was peripheral blood. The receptors shown here come from a woman aged 40 to 49 with active or convalescent COVID-19.

The chain carries TRBV2 and TRBJ1-2; D gene uncertain. In germline, CDR1 is SNHLY, CDR2 FYNNEI. The CDR3 is made up of 12 amino acids. The V and J ends lost 8 bases and 4 bases respectively, with 11 bases between them. The CDR3 sequence: CASAQALYGYTF. The CDR3 DNA sequence: TGTGCCAGCGCGCAGGCCCTCTATGGCTACACCTTC.

V gene TRBV6-6 combines with J gene TRBJ2-3; 8 positions match TRBD1. V was clipped by 5 bases and J by 5 bases; unmatched bases: 6. Germline V gives CDR1 MNHNY, CDR2 SVGAGI (reference sequence). This CDR3 is 14 amino acids long. CDR3 coding DNA: TGTGCCAGCAGTAAGGACAGGGCGTTAGATACGCAGTATTTT. Protein sequence: CASSKDRALDTQYF.

This chain joins TRBV28 and TRBJ1-4; D is possibly TRBD1 (6 bases). Germline V gene sequence: CDR1 MDHEN, CDR2 SYDVKM. CDR3 length: 14 amino acids. The V gene lost 5 bases and the J gene lost 8 bases, with 15 bases spanning the gap. Written as DNA, the CDR3 is TGTGCCAGCAGTACTCGATTGGGGGCGGAAAAACTGTTTTTT. Encoded protein: CASSTRLGAEKLFF.

This chain joins TRBV6-4 and TRBJ2-1; D may be TRBD2 (7 bases). The V and J ends lost 0 bases and 6 bases respectively, with 15 bases between them. The CDR3 has 16 residues. Germline V gene lookup returns CDR1 MRHNA and CDR2 SNTAGT. Here the CDR3 reads CASSDSAGALSNEQFF. The CDR3 DNA sequence: TGTGCCAGCAGTGACTCGGCGGGGGCCCTATCCAATGAGCAGTTCTTC.

The J gene is TRBJ1-3, the V gene TRBV30; maybe TRBD1 (6 bases). CDR1 GTSNPN and CDR2 SVGIG come from the germline V gene (reference sequence). The V end was cut by 2 bases, the J end by 8 bases, with 22 bases between. This CDR3 has 16 amino acids. In DNA form, the CDR3 reads TGTGCCTGGAGTAACGGCGGGTCTTACAGGGCCCACACCATATATTTT. Its protein product is CAWSNGGSYRAHTIYF.

CDR3 residues: CSVSIPGGRETQYF. As DNA, the CDR3 is TGCAGCGTTTCAATTCCAGGGGGACGGGAGACCCAGTACTTC. This chain joins TRBV29-1 and TRBJ2-5, with TRBD1 matching over 7 bases. This CDR3 has 14 residues. V trimming: 5 bases; J trimming: 5 bases; junction bases outside the gene matches: 11. Per germline, CDR1 SQVTM and CDR2 ANQGSEA.

The V call is TRBV3-1 (or the pseudogene TRBV3-2), the J call TRBJ1-5; D unclear. The CDR3 is made up of 16 amino acids. CDR1 and CDR2 (germline): LGHDT, YNNKEL (reference sequence). V lost 0 bases, J lost 6 bases, and 15 bases lay in between. This CDR3 reads CASSQDFLREFQPQHF. In nucleotides, the CDR3 is TGTGCCAGCAGCCAAGATTTTTTGCGCGAATTTCAGCCCCAGCATTTT.

A single count supports this clone. The chain carries TRBV3-1 (or the pseudogene TRBV3-2) and TRBJ2-1; a possible D gene is TRBD2 (6 bases). Germline CDR1 and CDR2: LGHDT and YNNKEL (reference sequence). V was clipped by 1 base and J by 9 bases, with 7 bases between them. The CDR3 has 12 residues. CDR3 bases: TGTGCCAGCAGCCAAGGAGCGGGTGAGCAGTTCTTC. Its translation is CASSQGAGEQFF.

This chain connects TRBV5-1 to TRBJ2-1, with D possibly being TRBD1 (6 bases). V lost 4 bases and J lost 0, with 26 bases in between. This CDR3 spans 20 amino acids. Germline V gene data show CDR1 as SGHRS and CDR2 as YFSETQ. The CDR3 region is CASSLTGRGRTRGSYNEQFF. The CDR3 DNA reads TGCGCCAGCAGCCTGACCGGACGGGGTCGGACCAGGGGCTCCTACAATGAGCAGTTCTTC.

This clone was seen more than once but under ten times. This rearrangement joins TRBV2 to TRBJ1-6; 9 positions agree with TRBD1. The CDR3 totals 15 residues. V was clipped by 10 bases and J by 8 bases; unmatched bases: 12. The germline gives CDR1 SNHLY, CDR2 FYNNEI. The CDR3 bases are TGTGCCATCGCGGGACAGGGTGTATTGGATTCACCCCTCCACTTT. Its translation is CAIAGQGVLDSPLHF.

J is TRBJ1-3 and V is TRBV3-1 (or the pseudogene TRBV3-2); no clear D. This CDR3 contains 15 residues. Germline loops: CDR1 LGHDT, CDR2 YNNKEL (reference sequence). Trimming removed 2 bases from V and 1 base from J, with 9 bases in between. DNA of the CDR3: TGTGCCAGCAGCCAATCCCTGGAGTCTGGAAACACCATATATTTT. Protein product: CASSQSLESGNTIYF.

The chain has TRBV3-1 (or the pseudogene TRBV3-2) and TRBJ1-2; a possible D gene is TRBD1 (6 bases). Deletions cut 1 base from V and 4 bases from J, with 10 bases between. The CDR3 totals 14 residues. Germline V lookup: CDR1 LGHDT, CDR2 YNNKEL (reference sequence). CDR3 protein: CASSQGQASYGYTF. As DNA, the CDR3 is TGTGCCAGCAGCCAAGGACAGGCCTCCTATGGCTACACCTTC.

The chain combines TRBV5-1 with TRBJ1-5, with 9 bases identical to TRBD1. The CDR3 is 15 residues long. CDR1 and CDR2 (germline): SGHRS, YFSETQ. V lost 3 bases to trimming and J lost 6 bases; unmatched junction nucleotides: 7. The DNA for the CDR3 is TGCGCCAGCAGCTCACAGGGGGCGCGGGGTCAGCCCCAGCATTTT. It translates to CASSSQGARGQPQHF.

This chain joins TRBV3-1 (or the pseudogene TRBV3-2) and TRBJ2-1; the D gene is possibly TRBD2 (6 bases). Germline CDR1 reads LGHDT; CDR2 reads YNNKEL (reference sequence). The CDR3 is 11 amino acids. Trimming pared 6 bases from V and 14 bases from J, leaving 14 bases between. The CDR3 sequence: CASSERGEKFF. DNA of the CDR3: TGTGCCAGCAGTGAACGCGGGGAAAAGTTCTTC.

The chain carries TRBV19 and TRBJ1-5; D gene ambiguous. The CDR3 has 13 residues. V gave up 11 bases and J gave up 3 bases, with 14 bases separating them. Germline V gives CDR1 LNHDA, CDR2 SQIVND (reference sequence). The CDR3 here is CASGRVLNQPQHF. As DNA, the CDR3 is TGTGCCTCCGGGAGGGTCCTCAATCAGCCCCAGCATTTT.

The V call is TRBV6-6, the J call TRBJ1-1; D unresolved. Trimming pared 6 bases from V and 4 bases from J, leaving 12 bases between. Looked up from germline, CDR1 is MNHNY and CDR2 is SVGAGI (reference sequence). The CDR3 has 13 residues. The CDR3 loop reads CASRSLGGTEAFF. Written as DNA, the CDR3 is TGTGCCAGCAGGTCCCTAGGAGGCACTGAAGCTTTCTTT.

The CDR3 is CASSVFPGLAAGGTQYF. For the CDR3, the DNA is TGTGCCAGCAGCGTATTCCCAGGACTAGCGGCGGGGGGTACGCAGTATTTT. V gene TRBV9 combines with J gene TRBJ2-3, with 10 bases matching TRBD2. J lost 8 bases, V lost 1 base, and 13 bases had no gene match. This CDR3 has 17 residues. Germline lookup yields CDR1 SGDLS and CDR2 YYNGEE.

This sequence joins TRBV18 and TRBJ2-7; D may be TRBD1 (5 bases). The V gene lost 3 bases and the J gene lost 9 bases, with 12 bases spanning the gap. The CDR3 is made up of 12 amino acids. Germline CDR1 KGHSH, CDR2 LQKENI. Here the CDR3 reads CASSPPRQLQYV. The DNA for the CDR3 is TGTGCCAGCTCACCTCCCCGACAGTTGCAGTACGTC.

This chain links TRBV18 with TRBJ2-7; possibly TRBD2 for D (7 bases). The CDR3 length is 14 residues. V lost 2 bases and J lost 5, with 13 bases in between. CDR1 is KGHSH, CDR2 LQKENI, per germline. The CDR3 region has the DNA TGTGCCAGCTCACCAAAACAGGGAGGGCACGAGCAGTACGTC. It specifies CASSPKQGGHEQYV.

This clone was seen at least ten times. The CDR3, as DNA: TGTGCCACCAGCAGAGAGAGGGGGGGAGCGGAGACCCAGTACTTC. Protein: CATSRERGGAETQYF. The chain has TRBV15 and TRBJ2-5; tentative D call: TRBD2 (7 bases). From germline, CDR1 is LNHNV and CDR2 YYDKDF (reference sequence). The CDR3 spans 15 residues. The V and J ends lost 0 bases and 5 bases respectively, with 13 bases between them.

J is TRBJ1-6 and V is TRBV6-5, with 8 bases matching TRBD1. CDR3 size: 15 residues. The germline gives CDR1 MNHEY, CDR2 SVGAGI. Trimming removed 8 bases from V and 2 bases from J; junction bases left unmatched: 5. CDR3 sequence: CASGQGPTYNSPLHF. The CDR3 nucleotides read TGTGCCAGCGGACAGGGCCCTACCTATAATTCACCCCTCCACTTT.

The rearrangement links TRBV30 to TRBJ2-3; tentatively, D is TRBD1 (6 bases). V lost 0 bases and J lost 4, with 17 bases in between. The V gene's germline CDR1 is GTSNPN and CDR2 SVGIG (reference sequence). The CDR3 consists of 16 residues. DNA for the CDR3: TGTGCCTGGAGTGTTTTTGGGGGCAGATTCGCAGATACGCAGTATTTT. This encodes CAWSVFGGRFADTQYF.

V and J are TRBV28 and TRBJ1-1, with D possibly TRBD1 on 5 matching bases. This CDR3 is built from 16 residues. Looked up from germline, CDR1 is MDHEN and CDR2 is SYDVKM. The V gene lost 5 bases and the J gene lost 1 base, with 17 bases spanning the gap. CDR3 protein: CASSPGKGFRNTEAFF. The CDR3 DNA sequence: TGTGCCAGCAGTCCCGGTAAGGGGTTTCGGAACACTGAAGCTTTCTTT.

This clone was observed a few times. J is TRBJ1-3 and V is TRBV7-3; D possibly corresponds to TRBD1 (6 bases). CDR1 is SGHTA, CDR2 FQGTGA, per germline. The CDR3 runs to 15 residues. The ends were cut back, 1 base at V and 0 bases at J, with 7 bases in the middle. CDR3 coding DNA: TGTGCCAGCAGCTTAAACAGGGCCTCTGGAAACACCATATATTTT. This gives the protein CASSLNRASGNTIYF.

This rearrangement joins TRBV28 to TRBJ1-4; 7 bases line up with TRBD1. V lost 8 bases and J lost 4; bases outside the gene matches: 13. CDR1 is MDHEN, CDR2 SYDVKM, per germline. There are 16 residues in the CDR3. In nucleotides, the CDR3 is TGTGCCAGCCAACCCTACAGGGGCCCTCTTAATGAAAAACTGTTTTTT. Translating gives CASQPYRGPLNEKLFF.

The V call is TRBV5-1, the J call TRBJ2-5; D not certain. V lost 0 bases and J lost 4, with 13 bases in between. Per the germline V gene, CDR1 is SGHRS and CDR2 is YFSETQ. The CDR3 sequence is 15 residues long. The CDR3 nucleotides are TGCGCCAGCAGCTTGGGAACTCGACTGGGAGAGACCCAGTACTTC. Its translation: CASSLGTRLGETQYF.

About this clone: A junction boundary mismatches the germline segment, possibly from a read error. The chain uses TRBV5-1 and TRBJ2-5; no reliable D call. Germline values: CDR1 SGHRS, CDR2 YFSETQ. The length of the CDR3 is 13 residues. The CDR3 loop reads CASSLSNQETQYF. The CDR3 nucleotides are TGCGCCAGCAGCTTGTCAAACCAGGAGACCCAGTACTTC.

This chain joins TRBV30 and TRBJ1-3; 8 nucleotides match TRBD1. The V gene end was trimmed by 5 bases and the J gene end by 1 base; junction bases not matched to a gene: 4. The CDR3 contains 14 residues. The germline gives CDR1 GTSNPN, CDR2 SVGIG (reference sequence). CDR3 coding DNA: TGTGCCTGGGGTACAGGGGGATCTGGAAACACCATATATTTT. Its protein is CAWGTGGSGNTIYF.

The V and J genes are TRBV7-6 and TRBJ2-3, with D tentatively TRBD2 (6 bases). The CDR3 runs 16 residues. V was pared by 5 bases and J by 0 bases, with 15 bases between. From germline, CDR1 is SGHVS and CDR2 FNYEAQ. CDR3 DNA sequence: TGTGCCAGCAGCCCCGCGGGGCAGGTCAGCACAGATACGCAGTATTTT. Its protein is CASSPAGQVSTDTQYF.

This clone has just a few counts. The chain couples TRBV25-1 to TRBJ1-2, with no clear D. Germline CDR1 is MGHDK and CDR2 is SYGVNS. The CDR3 covers 15 residues. The V end lost 5 bases, the J end lost 0 bases, and 13 bases lay between the germline ends. CDR3 region: CASSPKTNPNYGYTF. CDR3 sequence (DNA): TGTGCCAGCAGTCCTAAAACGAATCCTAACTATGGCTACACCTTC.

The V call is TRBV9, the J call TRBJ2-1; 10 nucleotides line up with TRBD2. Germline-derived CDR1 and CDR2 are SGDLS and YYNGEE. The CDR3 is made up of 13 amino acids. The V and J ends lost 7 bases and 9 bases, in that order; junction bases with no gene match: 7. CDR3 residues: CASGGLAFREQFF. For the CDR3, the DNA is TGTGCCAGCGGGGGACTAGCGTTCCGTGAGCAGTTCTTC.

V and J are TRBV5-1 and TRBJ2-7; TRBD2 is a possible D gene (6 bases). This CDR3 has 14 amino acids. Germline assignment: CDR1 SGHRS and CDR2 YFSETQ. Trimming cost V 4 bases and J 1 base, with 12 bases left between them. The CDR3, as DNA: TGCGCCAGCAGCCCGGCGGCGGGGTCCTACGAGCAGTACGTC. This codes for CASSPAAGSYEQYV.